What follows is one T cell receptor (beta chain) and its context. The antigen is undetermined. CDR3 length equals 13 residues. Trimming at V came to 8 bases and at J to 2 bases, leaving 5 bases not matched to a gene. Germline CDR1 MNHNS, CDR2 SASEGT. PCR was performed using 60 Vbeta and 13 Jbeta primers. Only in-frame clones appear in the TCRdb table, and some are missing; sequencing was by immunoSEQ multiplex PCR. The sample contains around 180,000 clones, approximately 80% of which appear only once. This entry belongs to a study of cytomegalovirus exposure and HLA in healthy donors. In the study overall: From donors who were HLA-typed, an early data release held around 85 million unique TCRs. The study's findings and limits: Based on reports, TCR beta sequences accurately predicted HLA-A and HLA-B alleles for most subjects. In a later analysis, V- and J-gene trimming of beta chains associated with a DCLRE1C missense variant, replicated independently. For most TCR beta V segments, an earlier analysis put the productive rate at about 87% or about 30% of the time.

This chain connects TRBV6-1 to TRBJ2-7; the match to TRBD2 covers 8 bases. Specimen: PBMCs. The receptor was derived from a woman between 50 and 59 years old in good health and CMV-seronegative. The DNA for the CDR3 is TGTGCCAGCTCTGGACTAGCTCCCTACGAGCAGTACTTC. This gives the protein CASSGLAPYEQYF.